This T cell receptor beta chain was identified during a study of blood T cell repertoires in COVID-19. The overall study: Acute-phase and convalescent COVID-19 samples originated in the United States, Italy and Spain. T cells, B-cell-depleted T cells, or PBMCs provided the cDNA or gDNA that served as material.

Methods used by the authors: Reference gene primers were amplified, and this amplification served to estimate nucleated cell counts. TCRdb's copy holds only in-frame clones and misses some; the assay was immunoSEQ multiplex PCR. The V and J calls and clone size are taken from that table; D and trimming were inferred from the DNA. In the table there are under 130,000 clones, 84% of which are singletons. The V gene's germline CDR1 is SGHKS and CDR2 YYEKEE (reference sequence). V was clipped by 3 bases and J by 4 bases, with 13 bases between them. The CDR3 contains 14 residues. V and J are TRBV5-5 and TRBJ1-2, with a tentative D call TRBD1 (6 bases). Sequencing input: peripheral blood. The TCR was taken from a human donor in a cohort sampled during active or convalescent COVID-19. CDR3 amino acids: CASSWNRDTYGYTF. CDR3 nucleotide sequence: TGTGCCAGCAGCTGGAACCGGGACACCTATGGCTACACCTTC.